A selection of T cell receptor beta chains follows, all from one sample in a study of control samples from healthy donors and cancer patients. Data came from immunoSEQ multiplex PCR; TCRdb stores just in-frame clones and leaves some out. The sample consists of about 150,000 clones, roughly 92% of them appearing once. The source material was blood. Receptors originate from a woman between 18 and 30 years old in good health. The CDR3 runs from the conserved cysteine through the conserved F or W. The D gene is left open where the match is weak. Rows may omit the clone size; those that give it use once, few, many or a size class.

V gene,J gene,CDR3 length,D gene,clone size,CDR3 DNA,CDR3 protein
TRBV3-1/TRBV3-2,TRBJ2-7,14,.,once,TGTGCCAGCAGCCAAGTGTCGCTCACCAGCGAGCAGTACTTC,CASSQVSLTSEQYF
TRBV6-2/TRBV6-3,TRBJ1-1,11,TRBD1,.,TGTGCCAGCAGTCAGGGGGCTGAAGCTTTCTTT,CASSQGAEAFF
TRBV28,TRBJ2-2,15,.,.,TGTGCCAGCAGTTGGAAATTGGCGGCCACCGGGGAGCTGTTTTTT,CASSWKLAATGELFF
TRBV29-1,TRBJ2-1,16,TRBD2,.,TGCAGCGTTGAGAGGGAGAGCGGGATCTCCTACAATGAGCAGTTCTTC,CSVERESGISYNEQFF
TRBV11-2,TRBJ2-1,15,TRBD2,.,TGTGCCAGCAGCTTCCCGGGACTAGCGGGAGCTGAGCAGTTCTTC,CASSFPGLAGAEQFF
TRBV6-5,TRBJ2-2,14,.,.,TGTGCCAGCAGTTACTCCCCGGGAACCGGGGAGCTGTTTTTT,CASSYSPGTGELFF
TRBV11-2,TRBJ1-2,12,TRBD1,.,TGTGCCAGCAGCCCGACAGGGTTAGGCTACACCTTC,CASSPTGLGYTF
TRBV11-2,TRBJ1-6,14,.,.,TGTGCCAGCAGCCCGCTATTCAAGGAAACACCCCTCCACTTT,CASSPLFKETPLHF
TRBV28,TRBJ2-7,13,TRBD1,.,TGTGCCAGCACCCTACAGGGGACCTACGAGCAGTACTTC,CASTLQGTYEQYF
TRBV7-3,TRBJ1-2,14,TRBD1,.,TGTGCCAGCAGCACCGGGACAGGGAACTATGGCTACACCTTC,CASSTGTGNYGYTF
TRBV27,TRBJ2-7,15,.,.,TGTGCCAGCAGTTCCCTCAGAAGCGGTGCCTACGAGCAGTACTTC,CASSSLRSGAYEQYF
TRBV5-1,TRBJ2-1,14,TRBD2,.,TGCGCCAGCAACGGACTAGCGGGAGGGCCGGTCCAGTTCTTC,CASNGLAGGPVQFF
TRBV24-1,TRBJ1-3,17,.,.,TGTGCCACCAGTGATGGCTTTAATTTCTCGGTAGAGGACACCATATATTTT,CATSDGFNFSVEDTIYF
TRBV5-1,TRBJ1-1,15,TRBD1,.,TGCGCCAGCAGCCCGAGGACAGGGATGAACACTGAAGCTTTCTTT,CASSPRTGMNTEAFF
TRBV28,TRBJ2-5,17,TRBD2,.,TGTGCCAGCAGAAAATCGATGGAGGGACTAGCGTACGAGACCCAGTACTTC,CASRKSMEGLAYETQYF
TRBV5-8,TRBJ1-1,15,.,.,TGTGCCAGCAGCCCCGAGACAGGCGTGAACACTGAAGCTTTCTTT,CASSPETGVNTEAFF
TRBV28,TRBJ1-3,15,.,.,TGTGCCAGCAGTCCACCACAAACCTCTGGAAACACCATATATTTT,CASSPPQTSGNTIYF
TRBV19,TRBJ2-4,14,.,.,TGTGCCAGTAGTCTCAACCGGCCTCCCCGGGTTCAGTACTTC,CASSLNRPPRVQYF
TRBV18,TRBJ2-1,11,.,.,TGTGCCAGCTCACCCGCCCTTGAGCAGTTCTTC,CASSPALEQFF
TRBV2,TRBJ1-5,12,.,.,TGTGCCAGCAGTGAAGGTAATCAGCCCCAGCATTTT,CASSEGNQPQHF
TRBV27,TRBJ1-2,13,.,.,TGTGCCAGCAGTTCGACTTACTACTATGGCTACACCTTC,CASSSTYYYGYTF
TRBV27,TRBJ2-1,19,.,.,TGTGCCAGCGGAGAGGGACTCCTGACGGTCCTAAGCTCCTACAATGAGCAGTTCTTC,CASGEGLLTVLSSYNEQFF
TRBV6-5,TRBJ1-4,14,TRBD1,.,TGTGCCAGCAGCCGGGACAGTAGGGGGGAAAAACTGTTTTTT,CASSRDSRGEKLFF
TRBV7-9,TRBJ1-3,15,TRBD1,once,TGTGCCAGCAGCCCCCGGACAGGGAGTGAAAACACCATATATTTT,CASSPRTGSENTIYF
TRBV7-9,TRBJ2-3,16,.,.,TGTGCCAGCAGCTTAGTTCGGACTCAACAGGGAGATACGCAGTATTTT,CASSLVRTQQGDTQYF
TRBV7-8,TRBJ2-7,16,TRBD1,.,TGTGCCAGCAGCAGACTACCGGGACAGGGGCCCCACGAGCAGTACTTC,CASSRLPGQGPHEQYF
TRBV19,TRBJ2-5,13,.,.,TGTGCCAGTAGTATTGGCCTCCAAGAGACCCAGTACTTC,CASSIGLQETQYF
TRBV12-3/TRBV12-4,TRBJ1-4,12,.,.,TGTGCCACAGCCCCAACTAATGAAAAACTGTTTTTT,CATAPTNEKLFF
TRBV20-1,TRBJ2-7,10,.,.,TGCAGTGCTTTGGACTACGAGCAGTACTTC,CSALDYEQYF
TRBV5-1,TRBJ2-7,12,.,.,TGCGCCAGCAGCCTAGACAAGTACGAGCAGTACTTC,CASSLDKYEQYF
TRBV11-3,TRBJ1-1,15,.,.,TGTGCCAGCAGCTTGGGCGGATTTCAGGGCACTGAAGCTTTCTTT,CASSLGGFQGTEAFF
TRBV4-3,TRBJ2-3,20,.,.,TGCGCCAGCAGCCAAGCTGTGGGGCCGCCCCCGGGGCCAAGCACAGATACGCAGTATTTT,CASSQAVGPPPGPSTDTQYF
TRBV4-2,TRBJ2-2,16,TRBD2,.,TGTGCCAGCAGCCAAGAGGGGACTAGCGGCACCGGGGAGCTGTTTTTT,CASSQEGTSGTGELFF